This entry lists 30 T cell receptor beta chains sequenced from one sample in a study of T cell responses to AZD1222 COVID-19 vaccine. Produced via immunoSEQ multiplex PCR; TCRdb's table is partial and in-frame only. The profile shows 130,000 or so clones, more than 85% of them singletons. Sequencing was performed on peripheral blood, taken on day 0 of AZD1222 vaccination. These receptors came from an adult in good health.

The chain employs TRBV28 and TRBJ1-5; D remains unclear. The CDR3 has 14 amino acids. Per germline, CDR1 MDHEN and CDR2 SYDVKM. V was cut by 6 bases and J by 1 base, with 10 bases left in between. The CDR3 is CASSGRTSNQPQHF. CDR3 nucleotide sequence: TGTGCCAGCAGCGGCCGGACGAGCAATCAGCCCCAGCATTTT.

The chain couples TRBV15 to TRBJ2-2; possibly TRBD2 for D (6 bases). Per germline, CDR1 LNHNV and CDR2 YYDKDF (reference sequence). Trimming removed 7 bases from V and 0 bases from J, with 18 bases in between. This CDR3 is 17 amino acids long. DNA for the CDR3: TGTGCCACCAAGTCCTCCGGGACTTGGGCGAACACCGGGGAGCTGTTTTTT. Its protein product is CATKSSGTWANTGELFF.

V usage is TRBV5-6 and J usage is TRBJ2-6; the D call may be TRBD1 or TRBD2 (5 bases each). In germline, CDR1 is SGHDT, CDR2 YYEEEE. V dropped 5 bases and J dropped 1 base, with 16 bases sitting between them. This CDR3 is built from 17 residues. This CDR3 is CASSPDGDRSGANVLTF. In DNA, the CDR3 is TGTGCCAGCAGTCCTGACGGGGACCGGTCTGGGGCCAACGTCCTGACTTTC.

The chain recombines TRBV7-9 with TRBJ2-5; perhaps TRBD2 as D (6 bases). This CDR3 has 12 residues. Trimming cost V 6 bases and J 5 bases, with 10 bases left between them. Germline values: CDR1 SEHNR, CDR2 FQNEAQ (reference sequence). The CDR3 bases are TGTGCCAGCAGAGGGACTTGGGAGACCCAGTACTTC. As protein: CASRGTWETQYF.

V gene TRBV19 combines with J gene TRBJ1-5; the D gene is possibly TRBD1 (5 bases). The CDR3 extends over 16 amino acids. Trimming pared 3 bases from V and 5 bases from J, leaving 17 bases between. CDR1 and CDR2 from the germline V gene are LNHDA and SQIVND (reference sequence). Here the CDR3 reads CASSMVQGFLHQPQHF. The CDR3 DNA follows: TGTGCCAGTAGTATGGTTCAGGGATTCCTCCATCAGCCCCAGCATTTT.

The V gene is TRBV24-1, the J gene TRBJ2-3; 9 bases fit TRBD1. Looked up from germline, CDR1 is KGHDR and CDR2 is SFDVKD. The CDR3 is 16 residues long. Germline trimming cut 5 bases from V and 0 bases from J; bases unmatched to any gene: 5. The CDR3 sequence is CATSVGGQGSTDTQYF. The CDR3 nucleotides are TGTGCCACCAGTGTAGGGGGACAGGGTAGCACAGATACGCAGTATTTT.

This chain uses TRBV15 with TRBJ1-5; no clear D gene. Trimming took off 5 bases at V and 5 bases at J, with 16 bases between the two ends. The CDR3 is 15 residues long. Germline values: CDR1 LNHNV, CDR2 YYDKDF (reference sequence). The CDR3 bases are TGTGCCACCAGCGGAGGGTCCTTCCCCTATCAGCCCCAGCATTTT. Protein: CATSGGSFPYQPQHF.

The chain carries TRBV30 and TRBJ1-1, with D possibly matching TRBD1 (5 bases). The CDR3 length is 13 residues. V was shortened by 4 bases and J by 1 base, with 10 bases between the two germline ends. Germline-derived CDR1 and CDR2 are GTSNPN and SVGIG (reference sequence). For the CDR3, the DNA is TGTGCCTGGAACTTTGGGGGGAACACTGAAGCTTTCTTT. Translating it yields CAWNFGGNTEAFF.

This clone appeared once. The chain combines TRBV11-2 with TRBJ1-1, with D possibly matching TRBD1 (5 bases). This CDR3 region has 14 residues. The germline V and J ends were trimmed by 7 bases and 4 bases, with 16 bases remaining between them. The germline V gene has CDR1 SGHAT and CDR2 FQNNGV. CDR3 sequence: CASNSPGVSTEAFF. CDR3 bases: TGTGCCAGCAACTCCCCGGGGGTTTCCACTGAAGCTTTCTTT. Combining the CDR3 with reference TRBV11-2 and TRBJ1-1 gives the whole variable domain EAGVAQSPRYKIIEKRQSVAFWCNPISGHATLYWYQQILGQGPKLLIQFQNNGVVDDSQLPKDRFSAERLKGVDSTLKIQPAKLEDSAVYLCASNSPGVSTEAFFGQGTRLTVV.

The chain links TRBV9 to TRBJ1-4; D may be TRBD1 (6 bases). The CDR3 has 15 amino acids. Per the germline V gene, CDR1 is SGDLS and CDR2 is YYNGEE. Trimming shortened V by 4 bases and J by 0 bases, and 10 bases separated the two germline ends. The CDR3 loop is CASSSGQPTNEKLFF. CDR3 sequence (DNA): TGTGCCAGCAGCTCCGGACAGCCAACTAATGAAAAACTGTTTTTT. Full variable domain (remainder filled in from reference TRBV9 and TRBJ1-4): DSGVTQTPKHLITATGQRVTLRCSPRSGDLSVYWYQQSLDQGLQFLIQYYNGEERAKGNILERFSAQQFPDLHSELNLSSLELGDSALYFCASSSGQPTNEKLFFGSGTQLSVL.

The chain joins TRBV6-4 to TRBJ2-7; 9 nucleotides match TRBD2. Germline lookup yields CDR1 MRHNA and CDR2 SNTAGT. The V and J ends lost 7 bases and 5 bases, in that order; junction bases with no gene match: 21. The CDR3 length is 18 residues. Here the CDR3 reads CASNVLAGGSFSLDEQYF. Written as DNA, the CDR3 is TGTGCCAGCAACGTACTTGCGGGGGGGTCTTTTTCTCTGGACGAGCAGTACTTC.

The rearrangement links TRBV9 to TRBJ1-5; D gene unclear. Germline CDR1 SGDLS, CDR2 YYNGEE. The CDR3 has 15 amino acids. V was cut by 4 bases and J by 5 bases, with 16 bases left in between. The CDR3 spells CASSPGPDVDQPQHF. CDR3 DNA: TGTGCCAGCAGCCCAGGCCCCGACGTGGATCAGCCCCAGCATTTT.

V is TRBV12-5 and J is TRBJ1-2; 7 bases agree with TRBD1. Trimming cost V 1 base and J 8 bases; bases outside gene matches: 4. The CDR3 is made up of 13 amino acids. Germline V CDR1 and CDR2: LGHNT, FRNRAP. In DNA form, the CDR3 reads TGTGCTAGTGGTTTGGCAAACAGGGGAGGCTACACCTTC. This codes for CASGLANRGGYTF.

The genes are TRBV7-6 and TRBJ1-1; the D gene is possibly TRBD1 (5 bases). This CDR3 comprises 14 residues. The germline gives CDR1 SGHVS, CDR2 FNYEAQ. Between the trimmed V and J ends, which lost 1 base and 0 bases, there was a span of 6 bases. CDR3 loop: CASSLEGLNTEAFF. The CDR3, as DNA: TGTGCCAGCAGCTTAGAGGGGCTGAACACTGAAGCTTTCTTT.

This rearrangement joins TRBV29-1 to TRBJ1-1; D call uncertain. In germline, CDR1 is SQVTM, CDR2 ANQGSEA. V lost 6 bases, J lost 1 base, and 6 bases lay in between. The CDR3 consists of 11 residues. CDR3 DNA sequence: TGCAGCGTCAGGAGGAACACTGAAGCTTTCTTT. Its translation: CSVRRNTEAFF.

The chain links TRBV7-9 to TRBJ1-6; D might be TRBD1 (6 bases). The V and J ends lost 4 bases and 6 bases respectively, with 16 bases between them. This CDR3 is 16 amino acids long. Germline loops: CDR1 SEHNR, CDR2 FQNEAQ (reference sequence). CDR3 residues: CASSSQWGAGNSPLHF. The CDR3, as DNA: TGTGCCAGCAGCTCCCAGTGGGGGGCGGGTAATTCACCCCTCCACTTT.

CDR3 coding DNA: TGTGCCAGCAGCTTCACTAGCGGGGGGGAGACCCAGTACTTC. This encodes CASSFTSGGETQYF. This chain links TRBV7-2 with TRBJ2-5; 12 positions match TRBD2. V gave up 3 bases and J gave up 5 bases; unmatched junction bases: 1. CDR1 and CDR2 (germline): SGHTA, FQGNSA. This CDR3 region has 14 residues.

This chain connects TRBV28 to TRBJ2-7; possible D gene TRBD2, 6 bases. The CDR3 has 15 residues. Germline CDR1 and CDR2: MDHEN and SYDVKM. Trimming left V 8 bases short and J 4 bases short, with 21 bases between. CDR3 sequence reads: CASGRDRGVNYEQYF. The CDR3 DNA is TGTGCCAGCGGAAGGGACCGCGGGGTTAATTACGAGCAGTACTTC.

The rearrangement links TRBV27 to TRBJ1-1, with 9 bases that match TRBD1. Germline assignment: CDR1 MNHEY and CDR2 SMNVEV (reference sequence). This CDR3 comprises 16 residues. With V trimmed by 6 bases and J by 0 bases, 8 bases remained unmatched. As DNA, the CDR3 is TGTGCCAGCAGGCCGGACAGGGGAAGAATGAACACTGAAGCTTTCTTT. Translation: CASRPDRGRMNTEAFF.

This sequence joins TRBV6-5 and TRBJ1-5, with 8 bases identical to TRBD1. CDR3 length: 15 amino acids. Germline CDR1 MNHEY, CDR2 SVGAGI. V gave up 2 bases and J gave up 7 bases; unmatched junction bases: 7. CDR3: CASSYATGAEQPQHF. The CDR3 nucleotides are TGTGCCAGCAGTTACGCGACAGGGGCGGAGCAGCCCCAGCATTTT.

The chain joins TRBV12-3 or TRBV12-4 to TRBJ2-2; no firm D call. V was clipped by 5 bases and J by 9 bases, with 10 bases between them. This CDR3 has 12 amino acids. The CDR3 DNA follows: TGTGCCAGCAGTCCCTCCAGGCGGGAGCTGTTTTTT. Translating gives CASSPSRRELFF.

The V call is TRBV5-1, the J call TRBJ2-3; 15 positions match TRBD2. The CDR3 extends over 18 amino acids. Trimming took 4 bases from V and 2 from J; bases not matched to a gene: 8. Germline V gene data show CDR1 as SGHRS and CDR2 as YFSETQ. CDR3 loop: CASSPGTSGGRLTDTQYF. Here the CDR3 DNA reads TGCGCCAGCAGCCCGGGGACTAGCGGGGGGCGACTCACAGATACGCAGTATTTT.

The chain links TRBV21-1 to TRBJ2-3. TRBV21-1 is a listed pseudogene. CDR3 length: 13 residues. The CDR3 sequence is CASSRKAEDTQYF. The CDR3 nucleotides read TGTGCCAGCAGCAGAAAGGCCGAGGATACGCAGTATTTT.

The chain has TRBV6-5 and TRBJ1-2; 7 nucleotides agree with TRBD1. V shed 4 bases, J shed 4 bases, and the junction held 3 bases outside the gene matches. Germline V gene lookup returns CDR1 MNHEY and CDR2 SVGAGI. This CDR3 comprises 13 residues. As DNA, the CDR3 is TGTGCCAGCAGTTCGGGACAGTCCTATGGCTACACCTTC. This gives the protein CASSSGQSYGYTF.

The genes are TRBV4-2 and TRBJ1-3; D not resolved. CDR3 length equals 15 residues. Germline V lookup: CDR1 LGHNA, CDR2 YNFKEQ. V shed 4 bases and J shed 3 bases, with 13 bases lying between them. CDR3 sequence reads: CASSPSSGYGNTIYF. The CDR3 DNA follows: TGTGCCAGCAGCCCGTCCTCAGGCTATGGAAACACCATATATTTT.

The rearrangement uses TRBV11-2 and TRBJ1-1, with D unresolved. The CDR3 length is 15 residues. Per germline, CDR1 SGHAT and CDR2 FQNNGV. V dropped 4 bases and J dropped 4 bases, with 16 bases sitting between them. CDR3 sequence: CASSSRIVSVTEAFF. CDR3 nucleotides: TGTGCCAGCAGCTCACGAATAGTGAGCGTCACTGAAGCTTTCTTT. The full variable domain, its missing parts supplied by reference TRBV11-2 and TRBJ1-1, is EAGVAQSPRYKIIEKRQSVAFWCNPISGHATLYWYQQILGQGPKLLIQFQNNGVVDDSQLPKDRFSAERLKGVDSTLKIQPAKLEDSAVYLCASSSRIVSVTEAFFGQGTRLTVV.

This clone was found once. J is TRBJ2-2 and V is TRBV4-2; 13 nucleotides agree with TRBD2. V shed 6 bases and J 6 bases; nucleotides not matched to a gene: 22. Germline V gene data show CDR1 as LGHNA and CDR2 as YNFKEQ. The CDR3 length is 21 residues. The chain's CDR3 is CASSQRLAGGSSGILAGELFF. CDR3 DNA sequence: TGTGCCAGCAGTCAAAGACTAGCGGGAGGCTCGAGCGGGATCCTGGCCGGGGAGCTGTTTTTT.

In regard to this clone: At one end the junction does not follow the germline gene, possibly because of a read error. The genes are TRBV7-7 and TRBJ2-1; the D gene could be TRBD1 or TRBD2 (5 bases each). The CDR3 sequence is 13 residues long. Germline V gene sequence: CDR1 SSHAT, CDR2 FNYEAQ (reference sequence). Here the CDR3 reads CASSWGPSNEQFF. CDR3 nucleotide sequence: TGTGCTAGCAGCTGGGGACCGAGCAATGAGCAGTTCTTC.

The rearrangement uses TRBV5-1 and TRBJ1-3, with D tentatively TRBD1 (6 bases). Germline V gene lookup returns CDR1 SGHRS and CDR2 YFSETQ. Trimming stripped 2 bases from V and 0 bases from J, with 9 bases between. The CDR3 runs 15 residues. The CDR3 DNA follows: TGCGCCAGCAGCTTAATACAGGGCTCTGGAAACACCATATATTTT. It codes for CASSLIQGSGNTIYF.

V gene TRBV7-3 combines with J gene TRBJ2-1, with D possibly TRBD2 on 6 matching bases. The ends were cut back, 1 base at V and 5 bases at J, with 6 bases in the middle. The CDR3 runs 13 residues. Germline V gene data show CDR1 as SGHTA and CDR2 as FQGTGA. The chain's CDR3 is CASSLSGNNEQFF. CDR3 sequence (DNA): TGTGCCAGCAGCTTAAGCGGGAACAATGAGCAGTTCTTC.